This TCR beta chain derives from a study of shared clonotypes between healthy human individuals. Across the whole study: In total, the donors were two women and three men aged 18 to 49. Broader study findings: Among donors, clonotype sharing was expected to be affected by sequencing depth.

Points on this clone: What it recognizes is unknown.

Naive CD8 cells lacked CD45RO, underwent positive selection for CCR7 and left out terminally differentiated effector memory CD45RA+ cells. CDR1 is MGHRA and CDR2 is YSYEKL in the germline V gene. This CDR3 spans 14 amino acids. Trimming cost V 2 bases and J 2 bases; bases outside gene matches: 3. Method: immunoSEQ multiplex PCR; TCRdb's copy keeps in-frame clones and lacks some. The sample contains around 2,000,000 clones, about 95% of which appear only once. Material for sequencing was naive CD8+ T cells sorted from blood. This receptor was obtained from a man aged 18 to 30 in good health. The chain couples TRBV4-1 to TRBJ2-7, with 7 bases that match TRBD2. Written as DNA, the CDR3 is TGCGCCAGCAGCCAACTCAGCGGGGCCTACGAGCAGTACTTC. It is translated as CASSQLSGAYEQYF.